This T cell receptor beta chain was profiled in a study of type 1 and type 2 diabetes patients. Genomic DNA was the PCR template. A primer set of 30 forward and 13 reverse primers amplified the CDR3. TCRdb re-derived calls from the multiplex PCR reads in MiXCR, one entry per CDR3 protein. The sample consists of fewer than 300,000 distinct CDR3 sequences, 40% to 50% of them appearing once. Other autoimmune diseases and infections within the past four weeks excluded donors. The germline gives CDR1 SEHNR, CDR2 FQNEAQ (reference sequence). This CDR3 comprises 15 residues. The chain recombines TRBV7-9 with TRBJ2-5; D is perhaps TRBD2 (6 bases). The J call may be incorrect, as the DNA end agrees better with TRBJ2-1. The sequence came from a man aged 18 to 30 with type 2 diabetes. Sequenced material: peripheral blood mononuclear cells (PBMCs). CDR3 in DNA: TGTGCCAGCAGCTTAGGGGCTAGCGTTTACAATGAGCAGTTCTTC. Translation: CASSLGASVYNEQFF.